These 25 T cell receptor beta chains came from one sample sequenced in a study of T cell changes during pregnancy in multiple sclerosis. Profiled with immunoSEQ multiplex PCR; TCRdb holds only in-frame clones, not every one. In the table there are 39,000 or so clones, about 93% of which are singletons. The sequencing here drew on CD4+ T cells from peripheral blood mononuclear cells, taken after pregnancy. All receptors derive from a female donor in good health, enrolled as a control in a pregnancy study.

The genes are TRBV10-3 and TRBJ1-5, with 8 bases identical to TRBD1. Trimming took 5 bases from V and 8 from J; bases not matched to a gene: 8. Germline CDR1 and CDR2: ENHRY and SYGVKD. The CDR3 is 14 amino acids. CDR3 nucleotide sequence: TGTGCCATCAGTCAAACAGGGGGGAGTGAGCCCCAGCATTTT. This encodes CAISQTGGSEPQHF.

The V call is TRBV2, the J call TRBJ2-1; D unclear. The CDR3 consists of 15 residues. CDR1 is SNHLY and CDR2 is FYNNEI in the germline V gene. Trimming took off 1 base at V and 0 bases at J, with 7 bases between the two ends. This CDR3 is CASSEDSTSYNEQFF. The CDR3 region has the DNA TGTGCCAGCAGTGAAGACAGTACCTCCTACAATGAGCAGTTCTTC.

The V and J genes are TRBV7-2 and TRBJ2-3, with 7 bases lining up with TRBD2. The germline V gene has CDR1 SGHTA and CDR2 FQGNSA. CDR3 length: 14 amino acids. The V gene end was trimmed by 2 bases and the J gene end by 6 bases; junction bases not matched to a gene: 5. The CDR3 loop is CASSLRGEGDTQYF. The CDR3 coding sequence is TGTGCCAGCAGCTTACGAGGGGAGGGGGATACGCAGTATTTT.

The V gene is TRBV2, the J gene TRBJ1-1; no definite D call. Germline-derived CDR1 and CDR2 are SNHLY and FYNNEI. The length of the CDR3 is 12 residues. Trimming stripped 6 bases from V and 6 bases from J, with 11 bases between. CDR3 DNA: TGTGCCAGCAGCCCGACAATCCCTGAAGCTTTCTTT. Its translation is CASSPTIPEAFF. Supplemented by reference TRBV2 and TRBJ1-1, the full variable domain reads EPEVTQTPSHQVTQMGQEVILRCVPISNHLYFYWYRQILGQKVEFLVSFYNNEISEKSEIFDDQFSVERPDGSNFTLKIRSTKLEDSAMYFCASSPTIPEAFFGQGTRLTVV.

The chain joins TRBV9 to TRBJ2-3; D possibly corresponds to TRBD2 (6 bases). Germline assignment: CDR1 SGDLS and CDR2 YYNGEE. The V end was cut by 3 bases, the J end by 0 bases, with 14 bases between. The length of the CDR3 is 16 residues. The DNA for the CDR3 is TGTGCCAGCAGCGGTGTCTTAGCGGATAGCACAGATACGCAGTATTTT. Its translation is CASSGVLADSTDTQYF.

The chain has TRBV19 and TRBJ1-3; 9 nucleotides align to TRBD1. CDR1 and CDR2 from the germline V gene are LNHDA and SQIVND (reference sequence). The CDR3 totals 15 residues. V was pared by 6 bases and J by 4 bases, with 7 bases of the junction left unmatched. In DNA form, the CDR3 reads TGTGCCAGTAGGCCCCGGGACAGGGTCGGAAACACCATATATTTT. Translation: CASRPRDRVGNTIYF.

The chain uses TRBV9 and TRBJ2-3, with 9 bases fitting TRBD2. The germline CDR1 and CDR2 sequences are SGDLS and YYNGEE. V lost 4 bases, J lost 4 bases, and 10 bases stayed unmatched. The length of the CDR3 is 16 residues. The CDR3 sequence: CASSPTPGLAADTQYF. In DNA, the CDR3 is TGTGCCAGCAGCCCTACCCCGGGACTAGCCGCAGATACGCAGTATTTT.

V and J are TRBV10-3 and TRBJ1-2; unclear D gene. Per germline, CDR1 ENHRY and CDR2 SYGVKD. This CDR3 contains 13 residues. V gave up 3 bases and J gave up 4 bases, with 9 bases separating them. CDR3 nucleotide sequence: TGTGCCATCAGTGACATTCGCGTCTATGGCTACACCTTC. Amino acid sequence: CAISDIRVYGYTF.

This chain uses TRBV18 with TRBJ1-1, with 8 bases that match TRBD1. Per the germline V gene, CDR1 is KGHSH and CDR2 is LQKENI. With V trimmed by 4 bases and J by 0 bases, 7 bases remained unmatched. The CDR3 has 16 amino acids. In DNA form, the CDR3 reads TGTGCCAGCTCACTGCAGGGGGCTGCAATGAACACTGAAGCTTTCTTT. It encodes CASSLQGAAMNTEAFF.

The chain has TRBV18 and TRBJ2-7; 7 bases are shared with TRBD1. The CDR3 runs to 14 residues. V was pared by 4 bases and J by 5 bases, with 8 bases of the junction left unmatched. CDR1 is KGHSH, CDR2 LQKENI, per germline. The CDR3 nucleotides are TGTGCCAGCTCACGACAGGGACCCCTGGACGAGCAGTACTTC. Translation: CASSRQGPLDEQYF.

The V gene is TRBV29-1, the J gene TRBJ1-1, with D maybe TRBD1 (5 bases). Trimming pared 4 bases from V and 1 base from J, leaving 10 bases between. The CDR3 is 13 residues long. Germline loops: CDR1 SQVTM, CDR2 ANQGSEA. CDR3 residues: CSVGRGGNTEAFF. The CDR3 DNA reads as TGCAGCGTTGGCCGGGGGGGGAACACTGAAGCTTTCTTT.

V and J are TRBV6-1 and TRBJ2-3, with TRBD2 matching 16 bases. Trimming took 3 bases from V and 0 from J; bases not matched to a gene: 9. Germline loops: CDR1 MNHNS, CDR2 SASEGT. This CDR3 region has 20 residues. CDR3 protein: CASSEFPGLAGGTSTDTQYF. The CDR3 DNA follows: TGTGCCAGCAGTGAGTTCCCGGGACTAGCGGGAGGGACGAGCACAGATACGCAGTATTTT.

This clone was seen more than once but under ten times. This CDR3 reads CASSPTGLNTEAFF. In nucleotides, the CDR3 is TGTGCCAGCAGCCCCACAGGGCTGAACACTGAAGCTTTCTTT. The chain recombines TRBV7-9 with TRBJ1-1; D perhaps matches TRBD1 (6 bases). The germline gives CDR1 SEHNR, CDR2 FQNEAQ (reference sequence). The CDR3 is 14 residues long. The V end lost 5 bases, the J end lost 0 bases, and 10 bases lay between the germline ends.

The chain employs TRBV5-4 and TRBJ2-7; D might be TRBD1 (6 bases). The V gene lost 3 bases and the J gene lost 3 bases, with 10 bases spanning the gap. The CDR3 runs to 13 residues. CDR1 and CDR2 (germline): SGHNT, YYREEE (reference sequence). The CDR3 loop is CASSSQGNYEQYF. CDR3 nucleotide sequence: TGTGCCAGCAGCTCCCAGGGGAACTACGAGCAGTACTTC.

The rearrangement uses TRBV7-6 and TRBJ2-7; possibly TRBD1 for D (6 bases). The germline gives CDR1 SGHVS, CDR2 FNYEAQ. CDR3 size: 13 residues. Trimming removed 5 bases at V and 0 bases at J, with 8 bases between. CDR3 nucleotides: TGTGCCAGCAGCCGGGACACCTCCTACGAGCAGTACTTC. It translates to CASSRDTSYEQYF.

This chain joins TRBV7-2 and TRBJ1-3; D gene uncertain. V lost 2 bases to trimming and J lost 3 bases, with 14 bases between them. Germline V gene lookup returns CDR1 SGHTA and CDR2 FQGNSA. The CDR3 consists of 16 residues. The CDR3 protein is CASSLIGSYGGNTIYF. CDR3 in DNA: TGTGCCAGCAGCTTAATCGGGTCCTACGGTGGAAACACCATATATTTT. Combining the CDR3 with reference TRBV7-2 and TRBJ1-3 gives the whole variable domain GAGVSQSPSNKVTEKGKDVELRCDPISGHTALYWYRQSLGQGLEFLIYFQGNSAPDKSGLPSDRFSAERTGGSVSTLTIQRTQQEDSAVYLCASSLIGSYGGNTIYFGEGSWLTVV.

DNA for the CDR3: TGCGCCAGCAGCTTGACAGGGAAGTACCAAGAGACCCAGTACTTC. It is translated as CASSLTGKYQETQYF. The chain employs TRBV5-1 and TRBJ2-5; the D gene is possibly TRBD1 (6 bases). Between the trimmed V and J ends, which lost 1 base and 0 bases, there was a span of 10 bases. CDR1 is SGHRS, CDR2 YFSETQ, per germline. This CDR3 has 15 amino acids. Full variable domain (missing parts from reference TRBV5-1 and TRBJ2-5): KAGVTQTPRYLIKTRGQQVTLSCSPISGHRSVSWYQQTPGQGLQFLFEYFSETQRNKGNFPGRFSGRQFSNSRSEMNVSTLELGDSALYLCASSLTGKYQETQYFGPGTRLLVL.

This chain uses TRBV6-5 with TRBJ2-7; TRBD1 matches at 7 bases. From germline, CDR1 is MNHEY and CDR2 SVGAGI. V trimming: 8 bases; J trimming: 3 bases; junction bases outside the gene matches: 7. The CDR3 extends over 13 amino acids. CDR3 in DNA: TGTGCCAGCGGAAGGGACAGACTCTACGAGCAGTACTTC. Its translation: CASGRDRLYEQYF.

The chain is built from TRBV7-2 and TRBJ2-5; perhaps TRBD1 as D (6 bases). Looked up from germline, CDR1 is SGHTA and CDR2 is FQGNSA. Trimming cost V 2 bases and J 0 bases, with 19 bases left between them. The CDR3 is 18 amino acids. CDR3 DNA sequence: TGTGCCAGCAGCTTATCGAGGGGGTTCTTCTCGTACCAAGAGACCCAGTACTTC. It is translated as CASSLSRGFFSYQETQYF. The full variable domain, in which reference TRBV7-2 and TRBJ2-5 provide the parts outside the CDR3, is GAGVSQSPSNKVTEKGKDVELRCDPISGHTALYWYRQSLGQGLEFLIYFQGNSAPDKSGLPSDRFSAERTGGSVSTLTIQRTQQEDSAVYLCASSLSRGFFSYQETQYFGPGTRLLVL.

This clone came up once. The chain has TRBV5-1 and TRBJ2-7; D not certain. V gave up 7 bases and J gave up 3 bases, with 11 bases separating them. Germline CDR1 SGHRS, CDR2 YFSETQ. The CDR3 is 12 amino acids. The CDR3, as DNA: TGCGCCAGCGGGTCATACAGCTACGAGCAGTACTTC. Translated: CASGSYSYEQYF.

In nucleotides, the CDR3 is TGTGCCAGCAGGAAAGGTGGGGCCCCCGAGCAGTACTTC. This codes for CASRKGGAPEQYF. V gene TRBV14 combines with J gene TRBJ2-7; D might be TRBD1 (5 bases). Trimming stripped 6 bases from V and 6 bases from J, with 15 bases between. Germline V gene lookup returns CDR1 SGHDN and CDR2 FVKESK. The CDR3 has 13 amino acids.

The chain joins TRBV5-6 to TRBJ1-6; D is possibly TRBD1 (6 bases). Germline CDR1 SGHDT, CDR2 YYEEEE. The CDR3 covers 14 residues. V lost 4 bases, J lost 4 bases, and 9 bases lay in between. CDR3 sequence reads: CASSADSYNSPLHF. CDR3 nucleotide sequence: TGTGCCAGCAGCGCGGACAGTTATAATTCACCCCTCCACTTT.

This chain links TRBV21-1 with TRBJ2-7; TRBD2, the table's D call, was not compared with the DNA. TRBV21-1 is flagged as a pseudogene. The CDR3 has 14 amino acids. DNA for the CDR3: TGTGCCTGCGGGGATGGGGCCATTGTTAACGAGCAGTACTTC. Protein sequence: CACGDGAIVNEQYF.

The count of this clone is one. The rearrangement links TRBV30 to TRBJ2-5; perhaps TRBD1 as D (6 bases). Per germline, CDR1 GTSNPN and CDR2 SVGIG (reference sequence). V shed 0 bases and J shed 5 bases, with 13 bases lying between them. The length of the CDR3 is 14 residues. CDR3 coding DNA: TGTGCCTGGAGTGTACAGGGAGAGTGGGAGACCCAGTACTTC. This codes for CAWSVQGEWETQYF.

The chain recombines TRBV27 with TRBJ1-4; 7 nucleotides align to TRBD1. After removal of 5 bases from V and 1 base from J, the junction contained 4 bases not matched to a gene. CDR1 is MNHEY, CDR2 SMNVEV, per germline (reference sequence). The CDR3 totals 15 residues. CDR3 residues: CASSQQGRTNEKLFF. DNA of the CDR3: TGTGCCAGCAGTCAACAGGGGCGAACTAATGAAAAACTGTTTTTT.